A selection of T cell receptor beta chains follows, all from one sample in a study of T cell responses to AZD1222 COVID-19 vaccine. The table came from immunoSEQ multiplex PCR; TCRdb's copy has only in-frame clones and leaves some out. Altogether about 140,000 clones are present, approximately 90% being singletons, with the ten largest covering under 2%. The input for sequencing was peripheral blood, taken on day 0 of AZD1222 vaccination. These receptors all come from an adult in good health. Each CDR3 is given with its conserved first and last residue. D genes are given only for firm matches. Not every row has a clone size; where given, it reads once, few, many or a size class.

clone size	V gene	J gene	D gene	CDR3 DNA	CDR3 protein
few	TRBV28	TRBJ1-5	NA	TGTGCCAGCACCCTCGGGGGGAATAGCAATCAGCCCCAGCATTTT	CASTLGGNSNQPQHF
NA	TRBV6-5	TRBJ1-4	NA	TGTGCCAGCAGTTACCGGCAGGGTCGAGAAAAACTGTTTTTT	CASSYRQGREKLFF
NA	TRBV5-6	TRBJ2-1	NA	TGTGCCAGCAGCTCGGGATGGGACTCGCGCTTAAACTACAATGAGCAGTTCTTC	CASSSGWDSRLNYNEQFF
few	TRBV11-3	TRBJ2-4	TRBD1	TGTGCCAGCAGCGCTGGACAGGGTGGGGACATTCAGTACTTC	CASSAGQGGDIQYF
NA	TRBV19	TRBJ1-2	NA	TGTGCCAGTGCCGACAGGCTCTATGGCTACACCTTC	CASADRLYGYTF
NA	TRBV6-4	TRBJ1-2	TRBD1	TGTGCCACGACGGAAACAGGGGCTAGGGGCTACACCTTC	CATTETGARGYTF
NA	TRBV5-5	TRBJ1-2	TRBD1	TGTGCCAGCAGCTTAATTAACAGGGGGGTAAGCACCTTC	CASSLINRGVSTF
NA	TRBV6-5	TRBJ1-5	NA	TGTGCCAGCAGGCAGGGTTTGGATAGCAATCAGCCCCAGCATTTT	CASRQGLDSNQPQHF
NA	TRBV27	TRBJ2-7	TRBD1	TGTGCCAGCAGTATAGGGGGCATGTACGAGCAGTACTTC	CASSIGGMYEQYF
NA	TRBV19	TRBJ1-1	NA	TGTGCCAGTAGTATAGATAGCGGACACGGCGAAGCTTTCTTT	CASSIDSGHGEAFF
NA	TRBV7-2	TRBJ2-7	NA	TGTGCCAGCAGCTTTACAGGAGGAAACGAGCAGTACTTC	CASSFTGGNEQYF
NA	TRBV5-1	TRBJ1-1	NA	TGCGCCAGCAGCTTGGATGGACTTCGGAACACTGAAGCTTTCTTT	CASSLDGLRNTEAFF
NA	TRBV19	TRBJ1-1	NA	TGTGCCAGTACCAGGGCCAACATGAACACTGAAGCTTTCTTT	CASTRANMNTEAFF
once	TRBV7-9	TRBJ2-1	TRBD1	TGTGCCAGCAGCCCCCAGGACAGGGGCAATGAGCAGTTCTTC	CASSPQDRGNEQFF
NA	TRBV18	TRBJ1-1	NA	TGTGCCAGCTCACCAGGGCAGCTGATGAACACTGAAGCTTTCTTT	CASSPGQLMNTEAFF
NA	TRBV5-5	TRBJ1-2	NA	TGTGCCAGCAGCGACGGGGGGACCCTCGGAGGCTACACCTTC	CASSDGGTLGGYTF
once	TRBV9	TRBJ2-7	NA	TGTGCCAGCAGCGCTAGACTTGGTAGCTCCTACGAGCAGTACTTC	CASSARLGSSYEQYF
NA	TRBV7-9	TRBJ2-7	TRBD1	TGTGCCAGCAGCTCACCCGGACAGGCCCAGTACTTC	CASSSPGQAQYF
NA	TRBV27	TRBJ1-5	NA	TGTGCCAGCAGTCGTATTGGGCGGGATCCCCATCAGCCCCAGCATTTT	CASSRIGRDPHQPQHF
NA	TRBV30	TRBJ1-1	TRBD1	TGTGCCTGGGGAGTGGGGTCAGGGGGTGCTGAAGCTTTCTTT	CAWGVGSGGAEAFF
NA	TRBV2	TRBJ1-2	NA	TGTGCCAGCAGGGAAGTAAGGGGATGGAACTATGGCTACACCTTC	CASREVRGWNYGYTF
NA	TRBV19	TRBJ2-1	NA	TGTGCCAGTAGTAGGACCGGGATAAACAGTGAGCAGTTCTTC	CASSRTGINSEQFF
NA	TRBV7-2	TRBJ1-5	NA	TGTGCCAGCAGCTTCAGGGTCAATCAGCCCCAGCATTTT	CASSFRVNQPQHF